These T cell receptor beta chains were read from a single sample in a study of blood T cell repertoires in COVID-19. Some clones are missing from TCRdb's copy, which holds only in-frame ones; the method was immunoSEQ multiplex PCR. The sample records 100,000 to 150,000 clones, roughly 90% being singletons. Sequenced sample: peripheral blood. These receptors were obtained from a man aged 65 to 85 with active COVID-19. Each CDR3 is given with its conserved first and last residue. Fields, in order: CDR3 DNA, CDR3 protein, clone size, V gene, D gene, J gene. D genes are given only for firm matches. Where a row states a size, it is once, few, many or the class of an expanded clone; other rows omit it.

CDR3nt: TGTGCCAGCAGCCCAGTGAGCGGGAGGAAAGATACGCAGTATTTT; CDR3aa: CASSPVSGRKDTQYF; abundance: -; v_gene: TRBV7-2; d_gene: TRBD2; j_gene: TRBJ2-3
CDR3nt: TGTGCCACCAGCAGTGAGACAGGGGGTTCCTACAATGAGCAGTTCTTC; CDR3aa: CATSSETGGSYNEQFF; abundance: once; v_gene: TRBV15; d_gene: TRBD1; j_gene: TRBJ2-1
CDR3nt: TGTGCCAGTAAGGTGGGAGCTTTTAAGTACGACCGCCCTGAAGCTTTCTTT; CDR3aa: CASKVGAFKYDRPEAFF; abundance: -; v_gene: TRBV19; d_gene: -; j_gene: TRBJ1-1
CDR3nt: TGTGCCAGCAGTTTGGAAAGGGGGCGATCCTACGAGCAGTACTTC; CDR3aa: CASSLERGRSYEQYF; abundance: -; v_gene: TRBV28; d_gene: TRBD1; j_gene: TRBJ2-7
CDR3nt: TGTGCCAGCAGCCAAGGTAGCGGGAGTAGGGTAGATACGCAGTATTTT; CDR3aa: CASSQGSGSRVDTQYF; abundance: once; v_gene: TRBV3-1/TRBV3-2; d_gene: TRBD2; j_gene: TRBJ2-3
CDR3nt: TGTGCCAGCAGCTTAACCGGGACAGGGAATGGGGAGACCCAGTACTTC; CDR3aa: CASSLTGTGNGETQYF; abundance: -; v_gene: TRBV7-9; d_gene: TRBD1; j_gene: TRBJ2-5
CDR3nt: TGTGCCAGCAGTAACAGGGGAGGGAACACTGAAGCTTTCTTT; CDR3aa: CASSNRGGNTEAFF; abundance: once; v_gene: TRBV28; d_gene: TRBD1; j_gene: TRBJ1-1
CDR3nt: TGTGCCAGCAGTGAGCCGGCGGCAGGGACTTACAATGAGCAGTTCTTC; CDR3aa: CASSEPAAGTYNEQFF; abundance: -; v_gene: TRBV6-1; d_gene: -; j_gene: TRBJ2-1
CDR3nt: TGTGCCAGCAGTTCCCGGGAAAAACTGTTTTTT; CDR3aa: CASSSREKLFF; abundance: -; v_gene: TRBV12-3/TRBV12-4; d_gene: -; j_gene: TRBJ1-4
CDR3nt: TGTGCCAGCAGCCATTACCCCCGGGACACCGGGGAGCTGTTTTTT; CDR3aa: CASSHYPRDTGELFF; abundance: -; v_gene: TRBV7-9; d_gene: -; j_gene: TRBJ2-2
CDR3nt: TGTGCCAGCAGTGGGGACAGCTCCTATAATTCACCCCTCCACTTT; CDR3aa: CASSGDSSYNSPLHF; abundance: -; v_gene: TRBV6-6; d_gene: TRBD1; j_gene: TRBJ1-6
CDR3nt: TGTGCCAGCAGCGTAGGGGACACGACTTCAAATGAGCAGTTCTTC; CDR3aa: CASSVGDTTSNEQFF; abundance: -; v_gene: TRBV9; d_gene: -; j_gene: TRBJ2-1
CDR3nt: TGTGCCAGCAGTCAGCGAGGGACAGGGGGCCTGGGAGAGACCCAGTACTTC; CDR3aa: CASSQRGTGGLGETQYF; abundance: once; v_gene: TRBV28; d_gene: TRBD1; j_gene: TRBJ2-5
CDR3nt: TGTGCCAGCAGCTCACAGGAGAACACTGAAGCTTTCTTT; CDR3aa: CASSSQENTEAFF; abundance: -; v_gene: TRBV7-6; d_gene: -; j_gene: TRBJ1-1
CDR3nt: TGTGCCAGCAGCTCGCTTATGGGACTCAACACCGGGGAGCTGTTTTTT; CDR3aa: CASSSLMGLNTGELFF; abundance: -; v_gene: TRBV7-2; d_gene: -; j_gene: TRBJ2-2
CDR3nt: TGTGCCAGCAGCTTACCCCGACAGGGGAGGGACACTGAAGCTTTCTTT; CDR3aa: CASSLPRQGRDTEAFF; abundance: -; v_gene: TRBV11-2; d_gene: TRBD1; j_gene: TRBJ1-1
CDR3nt: TGTGCCAGCACAGACCGCGCAACAAGTGGCTTTGGGCTCTTT; CDR3aa: CASTDRATSGFGLF; abundance: -; v_gene: TRBV2; d_gene: -; j_gene: TRBJ1-6
CDR3nt: TGTGCCAGCAGCGTAGGGGACAGGGTAAACTATGGCTACACCTTC; CDR3aa: CASSVGDRVNYGYTF; abundance: -; v_gene: TRBV9; d_gene: TRBD1; j_gene: TRBJ1-2
CDR3nt: TGTGCCACCAGTGATTTCGACAGCTACGAGCAGTACTTC; CDR3aa: CATSDFDSYEQYF; abundance: medium-sized; v_gene: TRBV24-1; d_gene: -; j_gene: TRBJ2-7
CDR3nt: TGTGCCAGCAGCCGTGAACAGGGGGCTTATGGCTACACCTTC; CDR3aa: CASSREQGAYGYTF; abundance: -; v_gene: TRBV28; d_gene: TRBD1; j_gene: TRBJ1-2
CDR3nt: TGTGCCAGCACGCAACGAGGGGGAGCAAGGCAAGAGACCCAGTACTTC; CDR3aa: CASTQRGGARQETQYF; abundance: -; v_gene: TRBV28; d_gene: -; j_gene: TRBJ2-5
CDR3nt: TGTGCCAGCAGTTTGGGCGGGGGGAATGAGCAGTTCTTC; CDR3aa: CASSLGGGNEQFF; abundance: -; v_gene: TRBV12-3/TRBV12-4; d_gene: TRBD2; j_gene: TRBJ2-1
CDR3nt: TGTGCCAGCAGTTCCCTAGCGGCCCTAGGGAAAAATGAGCAGTTCTTC; CDR3aa: CASSSLAALGKNEQFF; abundance: -; v_gene: TRBV27; d_gene: TRBD2; j_gene: TRBJ2-1
CDR3nt: TGTGCCAGCAGCCCCAGACCGGGACAGGACTCTGGAAACACCATATATTTT; CDR3aa: CASSPRPGQDSGNTIYF; abundance: -; v_gene: TRBV3-1/TRBV3-2; d_gene: TRBD1; j_gene: TRBJ1-3
CDR3nt: TGCAGCGTTTTGACAGGGAGCTATGGCTACACCTTC; CDR3aa: CSVLTGSYGYTF; abundance: -; v_gene: TRBV29-1; d_gene: TRBD1; j_gene: TRBJ1-2
CDR3nt: TGCAGCGCCTTCGGGACAGGTGGGGCGGGGCCCTACAATGAGCAGTTCTTC; CDR3aa: CSAFGTGGAGPYNEQFF; abundance: -; v_gene: TRBV29-1; d_gene: TRBD1; j_gene: TRBJ2-1
CDR3nt: TGTGCCAGCGCTCCGAGACAGGGGGCTCGGACAGATACGCAGTATTTT; CDR3aa: CASAPRQGARTDTQYF; abundance: -; v_gene: TRBV2; d_gene: TRBD1; j_gene: TRBJ2-3
CDR3nt: TGTGCCAGCAGTTTTGGGCTCGGCGAGACCCAGTACTTC; CDR3aa: CASSFGLGETQYF; abundance: -; v_gene: TRBV12-3/TRBV12-4; d_gene: -; j_gene: TRBJ2-5
CDR3nt: TGTGCCAGCAGCTTGGGACAGGGAACCTACAATGAGCAGTTCTTC; CDR3aa: CASSLGQGTYNEQFF; abundance: once; v_gene: TRBV7-9; d_gene: TRBD1; j_gene: TRBJ2-1
CDR3nt: TGTGCCAGCAGTGGCAGGGAAAAGAGCTACGAGCAGTACTTC; CDR3aa: CASSGREKSYEQYF; abundance: -; v_gene: TRBV27; d_gene: -; j_gene: TRBJ2-7
CDR3nt: TGTGCCAGCAGCTTAGTGGTGGGGGCGGGTGAAAAACTGTTTTTT; CDR3aa: CASSLVVGAGEKLFF; abundance: -; v_gene: TRBV7-9; d_gene: -; j_gene: TRBJ1-4
CDR3nt: TGCGCCAGCAGCCAAGCTCAAGCGGGTTCCTACGAGCAGTACTTC; CDR3aa: CASSQAQAGSYEQYF; abundance: -; v_gene: TRBV4-1; d_gene: -; j_gene: TRBJ2-7
CDR3nt: TGTGCCAGCAGTTTAACGGGTAAACCTCTCGGCTACACCTTC; CDR3aa: CASSLTGKPLGYTF; abundance: -; v_gene: TRBV28; d_gene: -; j_gene: TRBJ1-2
CDR3nt: TGCGCCAGCAGTTCATTTTGGGACACCCGGTCAACGGCCTACGAGCAGTACTTC; CDR3aa: CASSSFWDTRSTAYEQYF; abundance: -; v_gene: TRBV5-1; d_gene: -; j_gene: TRBJ2-7
CDR3nt: TGTGCCAGCAGAGGACTAGCGGGAGGGCCGTGGGAGCAGTTCTTC; CDR3aa: CASRGLAGGPWEQFF; abundance: -; v_gene: TRBV28; d_gene: TRBD2; j_gene: TRBJ2-1
CDR3nt: TGTGCCAGCAGCTTTGTGGCCTTGAACACTGAAGCTTTCTTT; CDR3aa: CASSFVALNTEAFF; abundance: -; v_gene: TRBV5-8; d_gene: -; j_gene: TRBJ1-1
CDR3nt: TGTGCCAGCAGGGGGTCCCGGACAGCTGGAACGGGGACCCAGTACTTC; CDR3aa: CASRGSRTAGTGTQYF; abundance: -; v_gene: TRBV2; d_gene: -; j_gene: TRBJ2-5
CDR3nt: TGTGCCCTGATGGGAATGGGACAGGGGTCGACCGGGGAGCTGTTTTTT; CDR3aa: CALMGMGQGSTGELFF; abundance: -; v_gene: TRBV19; d_gene: TRBD1; j_gene: TRBJ2-2
CDR3nt: TGTGCCAGCTCCACCGGGACTAGTAACTACGAGCAGTACTTC; CDR3aa: CASSTGTSNYEQYF; abundance: -; v_gene: TRBV18; d_gene: TRBD2; j_gene: TRBJ2-7
CDR3nt: TGTGCCAGCAGCTTGGCAGAAAACATTCAGTACTTC; CDR3aa: CASSLAENIQYF; abundance: -; v_gene: TRBV5-6; d_gene: -; j_gene: TRBJ2-4
CDR3nt: TGTGCCAGTAGTAGTCTTGAAGGGGTCCACAACGAGCAGTACTTC; CDR3aa: CASSSLEGVHNEQYF; abundance: -; v_gene: TRBV19; d_gene: -; j_gene: TRBJ2-7
CDR3nt: TGTGCCACCAGTGATAGGGGGCATGGCTACACCTTC; CDR3aa: CATSDRGHGYTF; abundance: -; v_gene: TRBV24-1; d_gene: TRBD1; j_gene: TRBJ1-2
CDR3nt: TGTGCCATCAGGACCCGGGACAGTAATTCACCCCTCCACTTT; CDR3aa: CAIRTRDSNSPLHF; abundance: -; v_gene: TRBV10-3; d_gene: TRBD1; j_gene: TRBJ1-6
CDR3nt: TGTGCCAGCAGCTTAGTATCTGGGCTAGCGGGAGGAGGCGAGCAGTTCTTC; CDR3aa: CASSLVSGLAGGGEQFF; abundance: -; v_gene: TRBV7-2; d_gene: TRBD2; j_gene: TRBJ2-1
CDR3nt: TGTGCCAGCAGCTTCGTTGACAGGGGGCGAGCCGGGGAGCTGTTTTTT; CDR3aa: CASSFVDRGRAGELFF; abundance: -; v_gene: TRBV5-5; d_gene: TRBD1; j_gene: TRBJ2-2
CDR3nt: TGTGCCAGCAGCCGACGGGACCGACAGGGCCTCTCTGGAAACACCATATATTTT; CDR3aa: CASSRRDRQGLSGNTIYF; abundance: -; v_gene: TRBV11-2; d_gene: TRBD1; j_gene: TRBJ1-3
CDR3nt: TGTGCCAGCAATGAGGACAGAGTTCAAGAGACCCAGTACTTC; CDR3aa: CASNEDRVQETQYF; abundance: -; v_gene: TRBV2; d_gene: -; j_gene: TRBJ2-5
CDR3nt: TGCGCCAGCAGCTTCAAGACAGGGACCACTGAAGCTTTCTTT; CDR3aa: CASSFKTGTTEAFF; abundance: -; v_gene: TRBV5-1; d_gene: TRBD1; j_gene: TRBJ1-1
CDR3nt: TGTGCCAGCAACAGGGACAGGCTTATAAACAGTCAGCCCCAGCATTTT; CDR3aa: CASNRDRLINSQPQHF; abundance: -; v_gene: TRBV2; d_gene: TRBD1; j_gene: TRBJ1-5
CDR3nt: TGTGCCAGCAGCGGCTCCGGGACTAGCGGGAGTTCGGGGAATGAGCAGTTCTTC; CDR3aa: CASSGSGTSGSSGNEQFF; abundance: -; v_gene: TRBV9; d_gene: TRBD2; j_gene: TRBJ2-1
CDR3nt: TGTGCCAGCAGCACCCCGCCACTAGGATACATTCAGTACTTC; CDR3aa: CASSTPPLGYIQYF; abundance: -; v_gene: TRBV7-2; d_gene: -; j_gene: TRBJ2-4
CDR3nt: TGTGCCAGCAGCCCAGAGACTAGCGGCTCCTACGAGCAGTACTTC; CDR3aa: CASSPETSGSYEQYF; abundance: -; v_gene: TRBV4-2; d_gene: TRBD2; j_gene: TRBJ2-7
CDR3nt: TGTGCCAGCACTCAGGGGGCTGGCACTGAAGCTTTCTTT; CDR3aa: CASTQGAGTEAFF; abundance: -; v_gene: TRBV2; d_gene: TRBD1; j_gene: TRBJ1-1
CDR3nt: TGTGCCAGCAGTTACTCGACAGGGAAAGGCTACACCTTC; CDR3aa: CASSYSTGKGYTF; abundance: -; v_gene: TRBV6-5; d_gene: TRBD1; j_gene: TRBJ1-2
CDR3nt: TGTGCCAGTAGTATAGAGGCAGGGTCGCGGGAGACCCAGTACTTC; CDR3aa: CASSIEAGSRETQYF; abundance: -; v_gene: TRBV19; d_gene: -; j_gene: TRBJ2-5
CDR3nt: TGTGCCAGCAGTTTCAGCGAGAGCTCCTACGAGCAGTACTTC; CDR3aa: CASSFSESSYEQYF; abundance: once; v_gene: TRBV28; d_gene: -; j_gene: TRBJ2-7
CDR3nt: TGCGCCAGCAGCCAAGCTTACAGGGGGGTGACCGGGGAGCTGTTTTTT; CDR3aa: CASSQAYRGVTGELFF; abundance: -; v_gene: TRBV4-3; d_gene: TRBD1; j_gene: TRBJ2-2